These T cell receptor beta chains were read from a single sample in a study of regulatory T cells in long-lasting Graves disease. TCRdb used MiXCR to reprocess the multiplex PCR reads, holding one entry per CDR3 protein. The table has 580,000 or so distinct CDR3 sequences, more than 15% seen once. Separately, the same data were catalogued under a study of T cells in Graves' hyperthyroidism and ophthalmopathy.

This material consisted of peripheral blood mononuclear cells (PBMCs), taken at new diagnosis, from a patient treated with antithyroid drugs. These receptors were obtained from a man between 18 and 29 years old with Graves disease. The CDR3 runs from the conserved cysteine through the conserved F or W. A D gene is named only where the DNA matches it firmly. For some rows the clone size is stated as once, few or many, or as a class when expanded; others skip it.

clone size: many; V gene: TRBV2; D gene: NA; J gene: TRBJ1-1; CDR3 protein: CASRQRNTEAFF; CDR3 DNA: TGTGCCAGCAGACAGAGGAACACTGAAGCTTTCTTT
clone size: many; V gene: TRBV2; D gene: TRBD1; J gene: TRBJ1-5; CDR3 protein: CASSAMRTGGNSNQPQHF; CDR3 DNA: TGTGCCAGCAGTGCAATGAGGACAGGGGGAAATAGCAATCAGCCCCAGCATTTT
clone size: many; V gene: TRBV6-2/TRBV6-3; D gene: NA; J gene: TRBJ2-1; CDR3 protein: CASSYYRLPNNEQFF; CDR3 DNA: TGTGCCAGCAGTTATTACCGGTTACCTAACAATGAGCAGTTCTTC
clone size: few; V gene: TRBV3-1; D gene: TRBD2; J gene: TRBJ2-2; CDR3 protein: CASSRWEGTGELFF; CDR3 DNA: TGTGCCAGCAGCCGGTGGGAGGGAACCGGGGAGCTGTTTTTT
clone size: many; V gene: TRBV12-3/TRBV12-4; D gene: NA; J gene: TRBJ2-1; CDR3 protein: CASSFGQSSYNEQFF; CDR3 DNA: TGTGCCAGCAGTTTTGGGCAGAGCTCCTACAATGAGCAGTTCTTC
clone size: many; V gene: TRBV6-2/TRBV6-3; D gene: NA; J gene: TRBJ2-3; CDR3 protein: CASSYYTRGDTQYF; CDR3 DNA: TGTGCCAGCAGTTACTATACTAGAGGAGATACGCAGTATTTT
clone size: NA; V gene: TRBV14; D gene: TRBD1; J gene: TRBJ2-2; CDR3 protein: CASSLAQGQGATGELFF; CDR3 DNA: TGTGCCAGCAGCCTTGCCCAAGGACAGGGGGCGACCGGGGAGCTGTTTTTT
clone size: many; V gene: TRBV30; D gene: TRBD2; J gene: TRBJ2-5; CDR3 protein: CAWKFSGSGETQYF; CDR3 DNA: TGTGCCTGGAAGTTTAGCGGGAGTGGGGAGACCCAGTACTTC
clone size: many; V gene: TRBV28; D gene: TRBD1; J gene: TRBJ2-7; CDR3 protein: CASSLPGGDEQYF; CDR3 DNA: TGTGCCAGCAGTTTACCAGGGGGCGACGAGCAGTACTTC
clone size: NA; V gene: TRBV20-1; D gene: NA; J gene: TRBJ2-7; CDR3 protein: CSALDRNSYEQYF; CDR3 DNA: TGCAGTGCACTGGACCGAAACTCCTACGAGCAGTACTTC
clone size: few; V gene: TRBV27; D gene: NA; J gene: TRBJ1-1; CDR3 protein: CASSLEGWTEAFF; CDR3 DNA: TGTGCCAGCAGTTTGGAGGGCTGGACTGAAGCTTTCTTT
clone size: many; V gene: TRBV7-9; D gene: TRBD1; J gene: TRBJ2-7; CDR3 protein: CASSIGQGVSNEQYF; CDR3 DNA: TGTGCCAGCAGCATCGGACAGGGAGTTTCCAACGAGCAGTACTTC
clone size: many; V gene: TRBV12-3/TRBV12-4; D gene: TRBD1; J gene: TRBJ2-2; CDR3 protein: CASSLFRRQGLFGELFF; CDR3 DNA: TGTGCCAGCAGTTTGTTCCGGAGACAGGGGTTATTCGGGGAGCTGTTTTTT
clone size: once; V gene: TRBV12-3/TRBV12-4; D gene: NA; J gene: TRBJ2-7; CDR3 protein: CASSFGVRQPPYGEQYF; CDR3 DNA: TGTGCCAGCAGTTTCGGGGTGAGGCAGCCTCCTTATGGGGAGCAGTACTTC
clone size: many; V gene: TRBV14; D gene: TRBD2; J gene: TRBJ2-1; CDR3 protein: CASSERTSGYNEQFF; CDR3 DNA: TGTGCCAGCAGCGAAAGGACTAGCGGATACAATGAGCAGTTCTTC
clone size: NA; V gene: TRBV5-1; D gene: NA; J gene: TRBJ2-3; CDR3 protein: CASSLLLEGDAQYF; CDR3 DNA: TGCGCCAGCAGCTTGCTTCTAGAAGGAGATGCGCAGTATTTT
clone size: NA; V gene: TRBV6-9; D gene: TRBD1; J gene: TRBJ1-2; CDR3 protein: CASSSQGALHGYTF; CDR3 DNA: TGTGCCAGCAGTTCCCAGGGGGCCCTTCATGGCTACACCTTC